A selection of T cell receptor beta chains follows, all from one sample in a study of CD8+ T cells in alopecia areata. Libraries were prepared by immunoSEQ multiplex PCR; TCRdb keeps only in-frame clonotypes and omits some of them. The repertoire has over 200,000 clones, 50% to 65% of them found once; the top ten carry 0.45%. This specimen was CD4+ T cells sorted from blood, taken at week 0. The receptors derive from a human donor with alopecia areata. CDR3s include the opening cysteine and the closing phenylalanine or tryptophan.

j_call: TRBJ2-1; v_call: TRBV10-1; cdr3_aa: CASSVGAGGPYEQFF
j_call: TRBJ1-1; v_call: TRBV30; cdr3_aa: CAWSNQDTYTEAFF
j_call: TRBJ2-4; v_call: TRBV10-3; cdr3_aa: CAISDPGGLNIQYF
j_call: TRBJ2-1; v_call: TRBV4-2; cdr3_aa: CASSQDEVWESEQFF
j_call: TRBJ2-7; v_call: TRBV7-2; cdr3_aa: CASSNLYEQYF
j_call: TRBJ2-1; v_call: TRBV25-1; cdr3_aa: CASSESGAYNEQFF
j_call: TRBJ1-2; v_call: TRBV7-2; cdr3_aa: CASSLSSGWRGYTF
j_call: TRBJ1-1; v_call: TRBV29-1; cdr3_aa: CSVKGRGTEAFF
j_call: TRBJ2-5; v_call: TRBV7-8; cdr3_aa: CASSLGLGETQYF
j_call: TRBJ1-2; v_call: TRBV29-1; cdr3_aa: CSVESKPYGYTF
j_call: TRBJ1-1; v_call: TRBV30; cdr3_aa: CAWIRQQIMNTEAFF
j_call: TRBJ1-5; v_call: TRBV30; cdr3_aa: CAWENRGHSNQPQHF
j_call: TRBJ2-1; v_call: TRBV2; cdr3_aa: CASSSLAGVGRLF
j_call: TRBJ2-2; v_call: TRBV6-1; cdr3_aa: CAVRGSGELFF
j_call: TRBJ2-1; v_call: TRBV27; cdr3_aa: CASSFRGHEQFF
j_call: TRBJ1-6; v_call: TRBV6-6; cdr3_aa: CASSPLGDSPLHF
j_call: TRBJ1-5; v_call: TRBV6-6; cdr3_aa: CASTRQVSNQPQHF
j_call: TRBJ1-2; v_call: TRBV29-1; cdr3_aa: CSVEEQGVVGYTF
j_call: TRBJ2-3; v_call: TRBV4-1; cdr3_aa: CASSPQGADTQYF
j_call: TRBJ1-2; v_call: TRBV4-1; cdr3_aa: CASRSQQPLMGGYTF
j_call: TRBJ2-7; v_call: TRBV25-1; cdr3_aa: CASSDGLVYEQYF
j_call: TRBJ1-5; v_call: TRBV19; cdr3_aa: CASSRDRVGNQPQHF
j_call: TRBJ2-3; v_call: TRBV5-4; cdr3_aa: CASSLLGLGTDTQYF
j_call: TRBJ2-7; v_call: TRBV29-1; cdr3_aa: CSVAPWQASYEQYF